The present TCR beta chain was sequenced within a study of blood T cell repertoires in COVID-19. Assay: immunoSEQ multiplex PCR; the TCRdb copy retains only in-frame clones and omits some. The sample records about 190,000 clones, around 80% being singletons. Losses at the gene ends were 1 base for V and 6 bases for J; bases not matched to a gene: 8. Germline CDR1 reads MGHDK; CDR2 reads SYGVNS. The CDR3 extends over 18 amino acids. The chain carries TRBV25-1 and TRBJ2-2; 13 bases fit TRBD2. The TCR originated in a man in his thirties or forties with active or convalescent COVID-19. What was sequenced was peripheral blood. Written as DNA, the CDR3 is TGTGCCAGCAGTGAATCCCCGGGACTAGCGGGAAATGCCGGGGAGCTGTTTTTT. Translated: CASSESPGLAGNAGELFF.